The 28 T cell receptor beta chains below come from one sample, sequenced in a study of cytomegalovirus exposure and HLA in healthy donors. 60 Vbeta and 13 Jbeta primers were used in PCR. Profiling relied on immunoSEQ multiplex PCR, and the TCRdb table lists in-frame clones only, not all of them. The sample lists more than 130,000 clones, around 80% occurring once. Sequencing input: PBMCs. These receptors came from a man aged 35-49 years in good health and CMV-seropositive.

V usage is TRBV5-6 and J usage is TRBJ2-1; TRBD1 might be the D (6 bases). Looked up from germline, CDR1 is SGHDT and CDR2 is YYEEEE. The CDR3 runs to 17 residues. V lost 4 bases to trimming and J lost 9 bases, with 26 bases between them. CDR3 amino acids: CASSRGRTARVFLEQFF. The CDR3 nucleotides are TGTGCCAGCAGCCGTGGGCGGACAGCTCGCGTTTTTCTTGAGCAGTTCTTC.

The rearrangement joins TRBV2 to TRBJ1-1; the match to TRBD1 covers 8 bases. Trimming removed 1 base from V and 5 bases from J; junction bases left unmatched: 3. Germline loops: CDR1 SNHLY, CDR2 FYNNEI. There are 14 residues in the CDR3. This CDR3 is CASSEVGQGTEAFF. CDR3 nucleotides: TGTGCCAGCAGTGAAGTCGGACAGGGAACTGAAGCTTTCTTT.

The chain carries TRBV9 and TRBJ2-2; 11 positions match TRBD1. Germline assignment: CDR1 SGDLS and CDR2 YYNGEE. With 7 bases clipped from V and 7 bases from J, the junction kept 6 bases outside the gene matches. The CDR3 is 14 amino acids. The CDR3 sequence is CASRGQGDVGELFF. DNA of the CDR3: TGTGCCAGCCGGGGACAGGGGGACGTCGGGGAGCTGTTTTTT.

This rearrangement joins TRBV7-2 to TRBJ2-2; TRBD2 is a possible D gene (8 bases). Trimming left V 1 base short and J 11 bases short, with 23 bases between. Germline V gene sequence: CDR1 SGHTA, CDR2 FQGNSA. This CDR3 is 17 amino acids long. The CDR3 spells CASSLGNPGGGLDELFF. In DNA form, the CDR3 reads TGTGCCAGCAGCTTAGGGAACCCGGGAGGGGGCTTAGACGAGCTGTTTTTT.

This clone was picked up a small number of times. This chain links TRBV30 with TRBJ2-7; 7 bases map to TRBD1. Trimming removed 1 base from V and 2 bases from J; junction bases left unmatched: 5. From germline, CDR1 is GTSNPN and CDR2 SVGIG (reference sequence). The CDR3 runs 14 residues. The CDR3 is CAWSEGQLAYEQYF. The CDR3, as DNA: TGTGCCTGGAGTGAGGGACAGCTAGCCTACGAGCAGTACTTC.

The chain joins TRBV30 to TRBJ1-3; the match to TRBD1 covers 9 bases. CDR3 length: 14 residues. CDR1 GTSNPN and CDR2 SVGIG come from the germline V gene (reference sequence). V trimming: 6 bases; J trimming: 2 bases; junction bases outside the gene matches: 5. The CDR3 bases are TGTGCCTGCAAACAGGGGGCGGCTGGAAACACCATATATTTT. It specifies CACKQGAAGNTIYF.

V and J are TRBV30 and TRBJ2-5; 12 nucleotides match TRBD2. V lost 1 base to trimming and J lost 6 bases; unmatched junction nucleotides: 12. Germline CDR1 is GTSNPN and CDR2 is SVGIG (reference sequence). The CDR3 is 17 residues long. The CDR3 region has the DNA TGTGCCTGGAGTGATAGGGTCCTAGCGGGAGGGTGGAAGACCCAGTACTTC. It is translated as CAWSDRVLAGGWKTQYF.

The chain joins TRBV4-2 to TRBJ2-1, with 12 nucleotides matching TRBD2. J lost 6 bases, V lost 1 base, and 4 bases had no gene match. Germline values: CDR1 LGHNA, CDR2 YNFKEQ. This CDR3 is 16 amino acids long. CDR3 nucleotide sequence: TGTGCCAGCAGCCAAGGACTAGCGGGAGCAGGCAATGAGCAGTTCTTC. This translates into CASSQGLAGAGNEQFF.

V and J are TRBV14 and TRBJ1-2, with TRBD1 as a possible D gene (5 bases). Between the trimmed V and J ends, which lost 1 base and 5 bases, there was a span of 11 bases. Germline lookup yields CDR1 SGHDN and CDR2 FVKESK. The CDR3 totals 14 residues. The CDR3, as DNA: TGTGCCAGCAGCCAAGGATCCGGGACTTATGGCTACACCTTC. This codes for CASSQGSGTYGYTF.

The chain employs TRBV20-1 and TRBJ1-1; D gene unclear. Germline CDR1 DFQATT, CDR2 SNEGSKA (reference sequence). The CDR3 is made up of 11 amino acids. Trimming removed 6 bases at V and 6 bases at J, with 11 bases between. The CDR3 DNA follows: TGCAGTGCCCCTAAGCGGGCTGAAGCTTTCTTT. This codes for CSAPKRAEAFF.

V is TRBV5-1 and J is TRBJ1-1; 8 nucleotides match TRBD1. CDR3 size: 15 residues. CDR1 and CDR2 from the germline V gene are SGHRS and YFSETQ. Trimming cost V 5 bases and J 4 bases; bases outside gene matches: 10. CDR3 DNA sequence: TGCGCCAGCAGTTTACGGGACAGGAGGGCCACTGAAGCTTTCTTT. This encodes CASSLRDRRATEAFF.

This clone was detected once. This chain joins TRBV6-5 and TRBJ2-1; 10 nucleotides match TRBD1. The germline CDR1 and CDR2 sequences are MNHEY and SVGAGI. This CDR3 region has 15 residues. V was pared by 6 bases and J by 4 bases, with 6 bases of the junction left unmatched. The CDR3: CASRLRQGAYNEQFF. The CDR3 DNA sequence: TGTGCCAGCAGACTCCGACAGGGGGCATACAATGAGCAGTTCTTC.

The rearrangement links TRBV5-8 to TRBJ1-2; 11 nucleotides agree with TRBD1. The germline gives CDR1 SGHTS, CDR2 YDEGEE. V was pared by 4 bases and J by 5 bases, with 4 bases of the junction left unmatched. This CDR3 is 14 amino acids long. The CDR3 loop is CASSRTGGRYGYTF. The CDR3 DNA reads TGTGCCAGCAGCCGGACAGGGGGCCGGTATGGCTACACCTTC.

This chain joins TRBV5-4 and TRBJ2-7; TRBD2 aligns across 10 bases. The CDR3 has 15 residues. Germline values: CDR1 SGHNT, CDR2 YYREEE (reference sequence). Trimming took 0 bases from V and 3 from J; bases not matched to a gene: 3. CDR3 nucleotide sequence: TGTGCCAGCAGCTTGGAGGGACTAGCGAGCTACGAGCAGTACTTC. Protein: CASSLEGLASYEQYF.

The gene calls are TRBV11-3 and TRBJ1-5; TRBD1 might be the D (6 bases). There are 13 residues in the CDR3. Trimming stripped 7 bases from V and 7 bases from J, with 14 bases between. Germline CDR1 SGHNT, CDR2 YENEEA. In DNA, the CDR3 is TGTGCCAGCAACAGGGAAGTTGGGCAGCCCCAGCATTTT. Translation: CASNREVGQPQHF.

The chain couples TRBV4-1 to TRBJ2-7; 9 bases are shared with TRBD2. With 2 bases clipped from V and 6 bases from J, the junction kept 5 bases outside the gene matches. Germline CDR1 reads MGHRA; CDR2 reads YSYEKL. CDR3 length: 14 residues. CDR3 nucleotides: TGCGCCAGCAGCCAATCGGCTAGCGGGGTCGAGCAGTACTTC. It specifies CASSQSASGVEQYF.

The chain has TRBV5-8 and TRBJ2-2; 7 positions match TRBD1. The J segment lost 2 bases and the V segment lost 0 bases, leaving 1 base of the junction unmatched. Germline lookup yields CDR1 SGHTS and CDR2 YDEGEE. The CDR3 is 15 residues long. The chain's CDR3 is CASSLGDRNTGELFF. Written as DNA, the CDR3 is TGTGCCAGCAGCTTGGGGGACAGAAACACCGGGGAGCTGTTTTTT.

The genes are TRBV5-1 and TRBJ2-3, with 8 bases identical to TRBD1. Germline trimming cut 1 base from V and 0 bases from J; bases unmatched to any gene: 7. The CDR3 runs 17 residues. Germline CDR1 reads SGHRS; CDR2 reads YFSETQ. The CDR3 protein is CASSLLTGGHSTDTQYF. The CDR3 nucleotides read TGCGCCAGCAGCTTGCTCACAGGGGGTCATAGCACAGATACGCAGTATTTT.

The rearrangement joins TRBV15 to TRBJ2-5, with D unresolved. Germline loops: CDR1 LNHNV, CDR2 YYDKDF (reference sequence). This CDR3 has 14 amino acids. Trimming cost V 2 bases and J 4 bases, with 11 bases left between them. The CDR3 nucleotides are TGTGCCACCAGCAGACCCTACTCAGGAGAGACCCAGTACTTC. The encoded protein is CATSRPYSGETQYF.

The CDR3 sequence is CSVLLGGLGEQYF. As DNA, the CDR3 is TGCAGCGTTCTTTTGGGAGGGCTAGGCGAGCAGTACTTC. The chain joins TRBV29-1 to TRBJ2-7; 7 bases line up with TRBD2. CDR1 and CDR2 from the germline V gene are SQVTM and ANQGSEA. With V trimmed by 5 bases and J by 6 bases, 10 bases remained unmatched. The CDR3 sequence is 13 residues long.

This clone has only one observation. The CDR3 DNA reads as TGTGCCAGCAGTTACTACCACTTTTCCACAGATACGCAGTATTTT. Amino acids: CASSYYHFSTDTQYF. The V gene is TRBV6-5, the J gene TRBJ2-3, with D unresolved. This CDR3 spans 15 amino acids. CDR1 and CDR2 (germline): MNHEY, SVGAGI. V was clipped by 1 base and J by 2 bases, with 10 bases between them.

The J gene is TRBJ2-3, the V gene TRBV4-2; 11 nucleotides line up with TRBD2. CDR1 and CDR2 (germline): LGHNA, YNFKEQ. The V segment lost 2 bases and the J segment 2 bases; nucleotides outside the gene matches: 3. The CDR3 contains 16 residues. The CDR3 DNA reads TGTGCCAGCAGCCAACAGACTAGCGGGGACACAGATACGCAGTATTTT. Translating gives CASSQQTSGDTDTQYF.

The V and J genes are TRBV5-1 and TRBJ2-3, with TRBD1 matching 8 bases. Trimming removed 0 bases from V and 4 bases from J; junction bases left unmatched: 1. CDR1 is SGHRS, CDR2 YFSETQ, per germline. The CDR3 has 14 amino acids. CDR3 sequence (DNA): TGCGCCAGCAGCTTGGGGACAGGGTCAGATACGCAGTATTTT. Translating gives CASSLGTGSDTQYF.

This clone has just one count. The genes are TRBV25-1 and TRBJ1-3; 10 positions agree with TRBD1. The trim removed 6 bases at V and 1 base at J, leaving 9 bases unmatched. This CDR3 spans 17 amino acids. Germline loops: CDR1 MGHDK, CDR2 SYGVNS. CDR3 residues: CASSGQGGSPSGNTIYF. CDR3 bases: TGTGCCAGCAGCGGACAGGGGGGATCGCCTTCTGGAAACACCATATATTTT.

CDR3 DNA: TGTGCCAGCAGCTCCTCAGGGGGAGATGGCTACACCTTC. It yields the protein CASSSSGGDGYTF. The chain recombines TRBV7-9 with TRBJ1-2; 7 bases are shared with TRBD1. The CDR3 extends over 13 amino acids. Trimming cost V 4 bases and J 6 bases; bases outside gene matches: 5. The germline CDR1 and CDR2 sequences are SEHNR and FQNEAQ (reference sequence).

The V and J genes are TRBV6-1 and TRBJ1-5, with a weak D call TRBD1 (5 bases). This CDR3 is 14 amino acids long. V was pared by 6 bases and J by 3 bases, with 12 bases between. The germline V gene has CDR1 MNHNS and CDR2 SASEGT. CDR3 bases: TGTGCCAGCAGGGCGGGGACCAACAATCAGCCCCAGCATTTT. Its translation is CASRAGTNNQPQHF.

The table lists this clone with a few counts. The chain joins TRBV4-3 to TRBJ2-6; no reliable D call. CDR1 and CDR2 from the germline V gene are LGHNA and YSLEER. Trimming took off 0 bases at V and 0 bases at J, with 6 bases between the two ends. This CDR3 is built from 16 residues. CDR3 DNA sequence: TGCGCCAGCAGCCAAGATAAATCCTCTGGGGCCAACGTCCTGACTTTC. It is translated as CASSQDKSSGANVLTF.

CDR3 sequence (DNA): TGTGCCAGCAGCTTAGGACAGACTGGGGCCAACGTCCTGACTTTC. This encodes CASSLGQTGANVLTF. The V and J genes are TRBV7-9 and TRBJ2-6; a possible D gene is TRBD1 (5 bases). Between the trimmed V and J ends, which lost 1 base and 2 bases, there was a span of 6 bases. The CDR3 extends over 15 amino acids. Germline values: CDR1 SEHNR, CDR2 FQNEAQ (reference sequence).